Presented here are 26 T cell receptor beta chains from one specimen sequenced in a study of regulatory T cells in long-lasting Graves disease. Arm-PCR of CDR3 regions and iRepertoire HTBI primers were used to build TCR beta libraries. Each CDR3 protein is one row after TCRdb ran MiXCR on the multiplex PCR reads. The table lists hundreds of thousands of distinct CDR3 sequences, about a sixth of them singletons, with roughly 27% in the top ten. Noted time point: newly diagnosed GD, antithyroid drugs for less than 3 months. Researchers made the TCR library from RNA that was extracted from PBMCs. These data also featured in a second study, about T cells in Graves' hyperthyroidism and ophthalmopathy.

The sequences come from peripheral blood mononuclear cells (PBMCs), collected at new diagnosis, from a patient treated with antithyroid drugs. These TCRs come from a man aged 35 to 55 with Graves disease.

In this sample, this clonotype turned up many times. The gene calls are TRBV3-1 and TRBJ2-3, with TRBD2 matching over 8 bases. The J segment lost 0 bases and the V segment lost 4 bases, leaving 6 bases of the junction unmatched. The germline CDR1 and CDR2 sequences are LGHDT and YNNKEL (reference sequence). The CDR3 length is 16 residues. In DNA, the CDR3 is TGTGCCAGCAGCCCCATAGCGGGGTCGAGCACAGATACGCAGTATTTT. This encodes CASSPIAGSSTDTQYF.

This clonotype was detected ten times or more. The V call is TRBV4-1, the J call TRBJ1-1; D unresolved. The CDR3 loop spans 14 amino acids. Germline values: CDR1 MGHRA, CDR2 YSYEKL. The V end was cut by 0 bases, the J end by 1 base, with 6 bases between. In DNA form, the CDR3 reads TGCGCCAGCAGCCAAGATCCCAGGAACACTGAAGCTTTCTTT. As protein: CASSQDPRNTEAFF.

This clonotype showed up many times. V usage is TRBV2 and J usage is TRBJ2-2; D possibly corresponds to TRBD2 (6 bases). The CDR3 is 15 amino acids. CDR1 SNHLY and CDR2 FYNNEI come from the germline V gene. Trimming left V 6 bases short and J 5 bases short, with 16 bases between. The CDR3 nucleotides read TGTGCCAGCAGCGCCGTCCTAGCGAGGACCGGGGAGCTGTTTTTT. It yields the protein CASSAVLARTGELFF.

This clonotype was detected a few times. This chain uses TRBV30 with TRBJ1-4, with D perhaps TRBD1 (5 bases). Germline-derived CDR1 and CDR2 are GTSNPN and SVGIG (reference sequence). The CDR3 runs 15 residues. Trimming removed 7 bases at V and 5 bases at J, with 20 bases between. In DNA form, the CDR3 reads TGTGCCTTCACGCACCGGGACGCCGGGAATGAAAAACTGTTTTTT. This encodes CAFTHRDAGNEKLFF. The complete variable domain, with remaining parts taken from reference TRBV30 and TRBJ1-4, reads SQTIHQWPATLVQPVGSPLSLECTVEGTSNPNLYWYRQAAGRGLQLLFYSVGIGQISSEVPQNLSASRPQDRQFILSSKKLLLSDSGFYLCAFTHRDAGNEKLFFGSGTQLSVL.

The J gene is TRBJ1-6, the V gene TRBV2; D call uncertain. There are 15 residues in the CDR3. Germline-derived CDR1 and CDR2 are SNHLY and FYNNEI. V gave up 8 bases and J gave up 0 bases, with 11 bases separating them. The CDR3 sequence is CASEGRSSYNSPLHF. As DNA, the CDR3 is TGTGCCAGCGAAGGACGGAGCTCCTATAATTCACCCCTCCACTTT.

In its sample, this clonotype was seen many times. This sequence joins TRBV7-3 and TRBJ2-1; TRBD2 matches 7 bases. The ends lost 5 bases at V and 3 bases at J; junction bases unmatched: 4. Per the germline V gene, CDR1 is SGHTA and CDR2 is FQGTGA. The CDR3 spans 14 residues. CDR3 amino acids: CASSRGGGYNEQFF. In nucleotides, the CDR3 is TGTGCCAGCAGCCGGGGCGGGGGCTACAATGAGCAGTTCTTC.

This clonotype was detected ten times or more. V and J are TRBV24-1 and TRBJ1-5, with 7 bases aligning to TRBD1. Germline V gene sequence: CDR1 KGHDR, CDR2 SFDVKD. CDR3 length: 12 residues. Trimming at V came to 2 bases and at J to 12 bases, leaving 3 bases not matched to a gene. The CDR3 sequence: CATSDSGGDQHF. In nucleotides, the CDR3 is TGTGCCACCAGTGATTCAGGGGGGGACCAGCATTTT.

This clonotype appeared many times. This chain links TRBV18 with TRBJ2-7; D not certain. V was cut by 2 bases and J by 2 bases, with 7 bases left in between. CDR3 length: 13 residues. Germline CDR1 is KGHSH and CDR2 is LQKENI. CDR3 nucleotides: TGTGCCAGCTCACCAGCCCTGGCCTACGAGCAGTACTTC. It codes for CASSPALAYEQYF.

To note about this clonotype: This could be a read error, since a much larger clone is one nucleotide away. This chain joins TRBV12-3 or TRBV12-4 and TRBJ2-2; D is ambiguous. The V gene lost 6 bases and the J gene lost 3 bases, with 11 bases spanning the gap. CDR3 size: 14 residues. CDR3 nucleotide sequence: TGTGCCAGCAGCCACGAGACGGACACCGGGGAGCTGTTTTTT. Its translation is CASSHETDTGELFF.

This clonotype appeared many times. The V gene is TRBV6-2 or TRBV6-3, the J gene TRBJ1-5; no firm D call. Germline V gene data show CDR1 as MNHEY and CDR2 as SVGEGT. This CDR3 is built from 16 residues. Trimming shortened V by 0 bases and J by 2 bases, and 11 bases separated the two germline ends. CDR3 bases: TGTGCCAGCAGTTACTCCCGGGTGAGGGGCAATCAGCCCCAGCATTTT. Encoded protein: CASSYSRVRGNQPQHF.

This clonotype was counted ten times or more. CDR3 amino acids: CSVLITQRQGAYEQYF. The CDR3 coding sequence is TGCAGCGTCCTCATCACACAAAGACAGGGGGCCTACGAGCAGTACTTC. V usage is TRBV29-1 and J usage is TRBJ2-7; TRBD1 aligns across 9 bases. J lost 2 bases, V lost 6 bases, and 14 bases had no gene match. Germline CDR1 SQVTM, CDR2 ANQGSEA. This CDR3 spans 16 amino acids.

A few counts support this clonotype. The chain is built from TRBV6-1 and TRBJ2-2; TRBD2 is a possible D gene (5 bases). This CDR3 is built from 16 residues. V was trimmed by 6 bases and J by 1 base, leaving 15 bases between them. Germline V CDR1 and CDR2: MNHNS, SASEGT. In nucleotides, the CDR3 is TGTGCCAGCAGACGAGGACTTAGCCGGAACACCGGGGAGCTGTTTTTT. Encoded protein: CASRRGLSRNTGELFF.

The chain carries TRBV30 and TRBJ2-7; the D gene is possibly TRBD1 (6 bases). The germline V gene encodes CDR1 GTSNPN and CDR2 SVGIG (reference sequence). This CDR3 has 14 residues. Trimming took off 0 bases at V and 7 bases at J, with 16 bases between the two ends. CDR3 loop: CAWSVLVEGGEQYF. CDR3 nucleotides: TGTGCCTGGAGTGTACTAGTTGAAGGGGGTGAGCAGTACTTC.

This clonotype was found many times. The rearrangement joins TRBV7-9 to TRBJ2-5; possible D gene TRBD2, 6 bases. CDR3 length: 17 residues. The V and J ends lost 5 bases and 4 bases respectively, with 23 bases between them. The germline V gene encodes CDR1 SEHNR and CDR2 FQNEAQ (reference sequence). Here the CDR3 reads CASSPGTYKGYGETQYF. The CDR3 nucleotides are TGTGCCAGCAGCCCTGGGACTTATAAGGGGTACGGAGAGACCCAGTACTTC.

This clonotype was recorded many times. The V gene is TRBV20-1, the J gene TRBJ1-1, with a possible D match to TRBD1 (6 bases). Trimming removed 2 bases at V and 8 bases at J, with 12 bases between. Germline values: CDR1 DFQATT, CDR2 SNEGSKA (reference sequence). This CDR3 has 12 amino acids. The CDR3 bases are TGCAGTGCTAGAAGACAGGAACTAGAAGCTTTCTTT. Translated, it gives CSARRQELEAFF.

This clonotype has a count of ten or more. The chain recombines TRBV15 with TRBJ2-7; 10 positions agree with TRBD2. With V trimmed by 0 bases and J by 2 bases, 7 bases remained unmatched. This CDR3 is built from 17 residues. Germline V gene lookup returns CDR1 LNHNV and CDR2 YYDKDF (reference sequence). The CDR3 nucleotides are TGTGCCACCAGCAGAGATAGTAGCGGGGGGCTTCCCTACGAGCAGTACTTC. Translating it yields CATSRDSSGGLPYEQYF.

Many counts were recorded for this clonotype. In DNA form, the CDR3 reads TGCGCCAGCAGAACTGCGGGGGAGAGCACAGATACGCAGTATTTT. Translation: CASRTAGESTDTQYF. This chain joins TRBV5-1 and TRBJ2-3; 7 positions agree with TRBD2. CDR3 length: 15 amino acids. Trimming at V came to 5 bases and at J to 0 bases, leaving 6 bases not matched to a gene. The germline V gene has CDR1 SGHRS and CDR2 YFSETQ.

The chain combines TRBV30 with TRBJ1-2; 8 bases line up with TRBD1. This CDR3 region has 16 residues. From germline, CDR1 is GTSNPN and CDR2 SVGIG (reference sequence). V gave up 0 bases and J gave up 2 bases; unmatched junction bases: 8. CDR3 loop: CAWSVGTGLRNYGYTF. CDR3 nucleotides: TGTGCCTGGAGTGTAGGGACAGGACTTAGGAACTATGGCTACACCTTC. The full variable domain, in which reference TRBV30 and TRBJ1-2 provide the parts outside the CDR3, is SQTIHQWPATLVQPVGSPLSLECTVEGTSNPNLYWYRQAAGRGLQLLFYSVGIGQISSEVPQNLSASRPQDRQFILSSKKLLLSDSGFYLCAWSVGTGLRNYGYTFGSGTRLTVV.

The chain couples TRBV20-1 to TRBJ2-1, with a weak D call TRBD1 (7 bases). Germline assignment: CDR1 DFQATT and CDR2 SNEGSKA (reference sequence). The CDR3 is made up of 14 amino acids. The CDR3 loop reads CSDSSGGRVNEQFF. CDR3 DNA: TGCAGCGACTCCTCAGGGGGGCGCGTAAATGAGCAGTTCTTC.

This clonotype was counted at least ten times. V and J are TRBV6-2 or TRBV6-3 and TRBJ1-5; D is undetermined. This CDR3 is 12 amino acids long. CDR1 and CDR2 from the germline V gene are MNHEY and SVGEGT. Trimming left V 5 bases short and J 7 bases short, with 9 bases between. DNA of the CDR3: TGTGCCAGCAGTATTCAAGGGCAGCCCCAGCATTTT. Translating gives CASSIQGQPQHF.

In this sample, this clonotype turned up many times. V and J are TRBV5-4 and TRBJ2-5; TRBD2 aligns across 8 bases. Trimming removed 0 bases from V and 1 base from J; junction bases left unmatched: 8. Germline loops: CDR1 SGHNT, CDR2 YYREEE (reference sequence). The CDR3 length is 17 residues. This chain's CDR3 is CASSLGRAGGSQETQYF. The CDR3 DNA reads TGTGCCAGCAGCTTGGGACGGGCGGGGGGAAGCCAAGAGACCCAGTACTTC.

This clonotype was detected many times. The chain carries TRBV5-1 and TRBJ1-5; D remains ambiguous. The V gene lost 1 base and the J gene lost 2 bases, with 7 bases spanning the gap. CDR1 is SGHRS and CDR2 is YFSETQ in the germline V gene. This CDR3 has 14 residues. The CDR3 spells CASSLNGGNQPQHF. CDR3 DNA: TGCGCCAGCAGCTTGAATGGAGGCAATCAGCCCCAGCATTTT.

At least ten counts were recorded for this clonotype. The chain combines TRBV28 with TRBJ2-7; D is unresolved. This CDR3 has 15 residues. Germline V gene data show CDR1 as MDHEN and CDR2 as SYDVKM. Trimming left V 5 bases short and J 0 bases short, with 14 bases between. DNA for the CDR3: TGTGCCAGCAGTCCGCCATTCCCAAACTCCTACGAGCAGTACTTC. Residues: CASSPPFPNSYEQYF.

This clonotype was seen at least ten times. The CDR3 DNA reads as TGTGCCAGCAGTTTATTGGGACAGAGAATACGGGAGCAGTACTTC. The encoded protein is CASSLLGQRIREQYF. The V gene is TRBV28, the J gene TRBJ2-7; the match to TRBD1 covers 7 bases. Germline values: CDR1 MDHEN, CDR2 SYDVKM. With V trimmed by 1 base and J by 7 bases, 10 bases remained unmatched. The length of the CDR3 is 15 residues.

V usage is TRBV9 and J usage is TRBJ2-1; D may correspond to TRBD1 or TRBD2 (5 bases each). CDR3 length: 14 residues. Trimming left V 3 bases short and J 8 bases short, with 15 bases between. Germline loops: CDR1 SGDLS, CDR2 YYNGEE. CDR3: CASSAGRFRHEQFF. For the CDR3, the DNA is TGTGCCAGCAGCGCGGGACGGTTCCGGCATGAGCAGTTCTTC.

The chain couples TRBV10-3 to TRBJ2-1; possible D gene TRBD2, 6 bases. V was pared by 6 bases and J by 6 bases, with 6 bases between. CDR3 length: 11 residues. The V gene's germline CDR1 is ENHRY and CDR2 SYGVKD. The CDR3 here is CAIRGGNEQFF. The CDR3 DNA sequence: TGTGCCATCAGGGGGGGCAATGAGCAGTTCTTC.